The 3 T cell receptor beta chains given below trace back to one sample, sequenced in a study of blood T cell repertoires in COVID-19. Repertoires were generated with immunoSEQ multiplex PCR, while TCRdb's copy carries only in-frame clones and drops some. The repertoire holds over 95,000 clones, around 74% seen once, with about a sixth in the top ten. The specimen sequenced was peripheral blood. The receptor set was obtained from an elderly woman with active or convalescent COVID-19.

Points on this clone: Sequence at one end of the junction differs from germline and may be a read error. V gene TRBV19 combines with J gene TRBJ2-1; TRBD2 aligns across 13 bases. CDR3 length: 17 amino acids. The germline CDR1 and CDR2 sequences are LNHDA and SQIVND (reference sequence). CDR3 nucleotides: TGTGCCAGTAGTCTAGACCGGACTAGCGGGAGCCGGAATGAGCAGTTCTTC. This gives the protein CASSLDRTSGSRNEQFF.

The chain employs TRBV18 and TRBJ2-5; D uncertain. This CDR3 is 11 amino acids long. From germline, CDR1 is KGHSH and CDR2 LQKENI. Trimming shortened V by 4 bases and J by 5 bases, and 5 bases separated the two germline ends. The CDR3 nucleotides are TGTGCCAGCTCACGAGAGGAGACCCAGTACTTC. Translated: CASSREETQYF.

This chain uses TRBV14 with TRBJ1-1; 7 positions match TRBD1. Unmatched junction bases numbered 16, after V lost 4 bases and J lost 2 bases. Germline CDR1 reads SGHDN; CDR2 reads FVKESK. CDR3 size: 18 residues. Written as DNA, the CDR3 is TGTGCCAGCAGCCGCATCGTACTGCCGGGACAGAGAAACACTGAAGCTTTCTTT. Residues: CASSRIVLPGQRNTEAFF.